This T cell receptor (beta chain) was recorded in a study of cytomegalovirus exposure and HLA in healthy donors. PCR primers comprised 60 Vbeta and 13 Jbeta primers. Method: immunoSEQ multiplex PCR; TCRdb's copy keeps in-frame clones and lacks some. The sample lists about 92,000 clones; over 70% were seen once. Trimming removed 1 base from V and 0 bases from J; junction bases left unmatched: 2. The germline V gene has CDR1 LNHNV and CDR2 YYDKDF (reference sequence). This CDR3 has 16 residues. The sample was PBMCs. The V call is TRBV15, the J call TRBJ2-2; TRBD1 matches 7 bases. The TCR originated in a girl aged 2-9 years in good health and CMV-seropositive. The CDR3 sequence is CATSRAGQANTGELFF. The DNA for the CDR3 is TGTGCCACCAGCAGAGCTGGACAGGCGAACACCGGGGAGCTGTTTTTT.